The T cell receptor (beta chain) under discussion was sequenced for a study of blood T cell repertoires in COVID-19. V gave up 5 bases and J gave up 2 bases; unmatched junction bases: 7. The CDR3 extends over 15 amino acids. Per germline, CDR1 MNHEY and CDR2 SVGEGT. Libraries were prepared by immunoSEQ multiplex PCR; TCRdb keeps only in-frame clonotypes and omits some of them. This table holds 150,000 or so clones, 80% to 90% found once. The chain employs TRBV6-2 or TRBV6-3 and TRBJ2-3; TRBD2 aligns across 7 bases. The source is a man aged 18 to 35 with COVID-19, enrolled during active disease. Sequences were obtained from peripheral blood. The CDR3 region is CASSPTGTNTDTQYF. In DNA, the CDR3 is TGTGCCAGCAGTCCCACCGGGACTAACACAGATACGCAGTATTTT.